Each of the 22 T cell receptor beta chains below was sequenced from the same sample in a study of CD8 T cells in ankylosing spondylitis. TCRdb recomputed calls from the 5' RACE reads with MiXCR, one row per CDR3 protein. Here the sample spans roughly 120,000 distinct CDR3 sequences, about 6.4% being singletons. Specimen: blood, either unsorted or a sorted T cell fraction (not recorded which). These receptors were collected from a male donor with ankylosing spondylitis or in good health (not recorded which).

This clonotype was seen repeatedly, ten times or more. The chain employs TRBV4-1 and TRBJ2-7; 9 bases fit TRBD2. CDR3 size: 15 residues. Trimming at V came to 4 bases and at J to 3 bases, leaving 7 bases not matched to a gene. Per germline, CDR1 MGHRA and CDR2 YSYEKL. The CDR3 region is CASSPLTSGFYEQYF. In DNA form, the CDR3 reads TGCGCCAGCAGCCCGCTTACTAGCGGGTTCTACGAGCAGTACTTC.

This clonotype was seen a few times. The rearrangement joins TRBV30 to TRBJ2-1, with 8 bases lining up with TRBD2. V lost 3 bases to trimming and J lost 8 bases; unmatched junction nucleotides: 12. CDR3 length equals 15 residues. Germline V gene data show CDR1 as GTSNPN and CDR2 as SVGIG (reference sequence). The CDR3 loop is CAWSTGRGRRDEQFF. The CDR3 DNA reads as TGTGCCTGGAGCACTGGCCGCGGGAGGAGGGATGAGCAGTTCTTC.

This clonotype was detected ten times or more. The chain carries TRBV20-1 and TRBJ2-7, with TRBD2 identical over 8 bases. Germline loops: CDR1 DFQATT, CDR2 SNEGSKA (reference sequence). The CDR3 runs 13 residues. The J segment lost 4 bases and the V segment lost 0 bases, leaving 2 bases of the junction unmatched. Here the CDR3 reads CSARETSAYEQYF. In DNA, the CDR3 is TGCAGTGCTAGAGAGACTAGCGCTTACGAGCAGTACTTC.

There are many counts of this clonotype. The CDR3 DNA sequence: TGTGCCACCAGCTTCAGCGGGAGGGAAGAGACCCAGTACTTC. It encodes CATSFSGREETQYF. The chain recombines TRBV15 with TRBJ2-5; 10 bases fit TRBD2. Germline trimming cut 5 bases from V and 3 bases from J; bases unmatched to any gene: 3. The germline gives CDR1 LNHNV, CDR2 YYDKDF (reference sequence). The CDR3 consists of 14 residues.

This clonotype showed up many times. The V and J genes are TRBV9 and TRBJ1-1, with 8 bases matching TRBD1. The trim removed 0 bases at V and 0 bases at J, leaving 7 bases unmatched. The germline gives CDR1 SGDLS, CDR2 YYNGEE. The CDR3 is made up of 17 amino acids. The CDR3 spells CASSVEGQGGVNTEAFF. The CDR3 coding sequence is TGTGCCAGCAGCGTAGAAGGACAGGGAGGGGTGAACACTGAAGCTTTCTTT.

This clonotype was found many times. The chain uses TRBV6-4 and TRBJ2-2; TRBD1 or TRBD2 may be the D gene (5 bases each). The V gene's germline CDR1 is MRHNA and CDR2 SNTAGT. The CDR3 runs 22 residues. V shed 6 bases and J shed 0 bases, with 32 bases lying between them. CDR3 in DNA: TGTGCCAGCAGGACGAATCGGGACCGCGAACCCCTCAACAATGCGAACACCGGGGAGCTGTTTTTT. Its translation: CASRTNRDREPLNNANTGELFF.

This clonotype has just a few counts. CDR3 DNA: TGTGCCAGCAGAGCCGGACAGGGGGTCCGGTATGCTGAAGCTTTCTTT. Translated: CASRAGQGVRYAEAFF. The J gene is TRBJ1-1, the V gene TRBV12-3 or TRBV12-4, with 10 nucleotides matching TRBD1. The CDR3 extends over 16 amino acids. V was pared by 6 bases and J by 6 bases, with 13 bases of the junction left unmatched.

There are many counts of this clonotype. The chain has TRBV5-1 and TRBJ1-2, with TRBD1 identical over 7 bases. Germline loops: CDR1 SGHRS, CDR2 YFSETQ. The V gene end was trimmed by 0 bases and the J gene end by 4 bases; junction bases not matched to a gene: 9. The CDR3 has 16 amino acids. CDR3 sequence: CASSLDPGTEVYGYTF. The CDR3 nucleotides read TGCGCCAGCAGCTTGGACCCCGGGACAGAGGTCTATGGCTACACCTTC.

This clonotype was detected ten times or more. This chain joins TRBV10-3 and TRBJ2-2, with D hard to call. Trimming removed 1 base from V and 0 bases from J, with 6 bases in between. Germline loops: CDR1 ENHRY, CDR2 SYGVKD. The CDR3 is 15 residues long. The CDR3 sequence: CAISEFIPNTGELFF. In nucleotides, the CDR3 is TGTGCCATCAGTGAGTTCATACCGAACACCGGGGAGCTGTTTTTT.

This clonotype was counted many times. This chain connects TRBV5-1 to TRBJ2-1, with 8 bases matching TRBD1. The J segment lost 4 bases and the V segment lost 6 bases, leaving 9 bases of the junction unmatched. Germline CDR1 reads SGHRS; CDR2 reads YFSETQ. This CDR3 region has 15 residues. CDR3 sequence reads: CASTWLDRVYNEQFF. The CDR3 DNA reads TGCGCCAGCACGTGGTTGGACAGGGTGTACAATGAGCAGTTCTTC.

This clonotype was observed at least ten times. The J gene is TRBJ1-5, the V gene TRBV6-2 or TRBV6-3; 7 bases agree with TRBD1. Per germline, CDR1 MNHEY and CDR2 SVGEGT. The V gene end was trimmed by 0 bases and the J gene end by 5 bases; junction bases not matched to a gene: 7. CDR3 length equals 16 residues. The CDR3 nucleotides read TGTGCCAGCAGTTACTCGCCAGGGGGGCAATATCAGCCCCAGCATTTT. Protein sequence: CASSYSPGGQYQPQHF.

Worth noting for this clonotype: With a much larger clone just one base away, this may be a read error. The chain is built from TRBV12-3 or TRBV12-4 and TRBJ2-7, with 7 nucleotides matching TRBD1. V gave up 6 bases and J gave up 5 bases; unmatched junction bases: 7. CDR3 length: 13 residues. The CDR3 loop reads CASRRTGLHEQYF. The CDR3 coding sequence is TGTGCCAGCAGAAGGACAGGCCTCCACGAGCAGTACTTC.

In its sample, this clonotype was seen a few times. The rearrangement uses TRBV12-3 or TRBV12-4 and TRBJ2-5; the match to TRBD2 covers 11 bases. The J segment lost 3 bases and the V segment lost 1 base, leaving 7 bases of the junction unmatched. This CDR3 has 17 residues. In DNA, the CDR3 is TGTGCCAGCAGTTTAGGACTAGCGGGGCCCTCCGAAGAGACCCAGTACTTC. It codes for CASSLGLAGPSEETQYF.

This clonotype has a count of ten or more. This rearrangement joins TRBV20-1 to TRBJ2-7; weak D call: TRBD2 (6 bases). The ends were cut back, 6 bases at V and 2 bases at J, with 23 bases in the middle. From germline, CDR1 is DFQATT and CDR2 SNEGSKA (reference sequence). This CDR3 is built from 16 residues. The CDR3 spells CSAPNLGSGRPYEQYF. The CDR3 nucleotides are TGCAGTGCCCCAAATTTGGGATCCGGGAGACCCTACGAGCAGTACTTC.

The chain has TRBV7-2 and TRBJ2-3; possibly TRBD1 or TRBD2 for D (5 bases each). There are 15 residues in the CDR3. Germline assignment: CDR1 SGHTA and CDR2 FQGNSA. V lost 6 bases and J lost 2, with 15 bases in between. CDR3 DNA sequence: TGTGCCAGCAGTCCCCAGGGACCGACCACAGATACGCAGTATTTT. This sequence encodes CASSPQGPTTDTQYF.

This clonotype came up many times. The V call is TRBV10-3, the J call TRBJ2-7; TRBD2 aligns across 13 bases. The ends lost 5 bases at V and 2 bases at J; junction bases unmatched: 3. The CDR3 consists of 15 residues. The germline CDR1 and CDR2 sequences are ENHRY and SYGVKD. The CDR3 DNA is TGTGCCATCAGTCGGACTAGCGGGGGAACCTACGAGCAGTACTTC. Translating gives CAISRTSGGTYEQYF.

About this clonotype: Being one base from a much bigger clone, this may be a read error. The chain recombines TRBV5-1 with TRBJ2-5; 9 bases match TRBD2. Germline loops: CDR1 SGHRS, CDR2 YFSETQ. The CDR3 spans 15 residues. The chain's CDR3 is CASRFLVAGEETRYF. The CDR3 DNA reads TGCGCCAGCCGTTTTTTGGTAGCGGGAGAAGAGACCCGGTACTTC.

At least ten counts were recorded for this clonotype. V usage is TRBV12-3 or TRBV12-4 and J usage is TRBJ2-5; a weak D match, TRBD2 (5 bases). The CDR3 totals 13 residues. Trimming cost V 8 bases and J 0 bases, with 10 bases left between them. The CDR3 is CASRGLNQETQYF. CDR3 sequence (DNA): TGTGCCAGCCGCGGACTTAACCAAGAGACCCAGTACTTC.

This clonotype was observed many times. The V and J genes are TRBV20-1 and TRBJ2-1, with 8 bases matching TRBD2. Germline V gene data show CDR1 as DFQATT and CDR2 as SNEGSKA (reference sequence). With 0 bases clipped from V and 7 bases from J, the junction kept 11 bases outside the gene matches. This CDR3 region has 16 residues. CDR3 DNA sequence: TGCAGTGCTAGAGATCGGGGGGGAGGGCTTCGAAATGAGCAGTTCTTC. It encodes CSARDRGGGLRNEQFF.

The chain joins TRBV18 to TRBJ2-1, with TRBD1 matching over 7 bases. The CDR3 is made up of 13 amino acids. CDR1 and CDR2 (germline): KGHSH, LQKENI. V was clipped by 3 bases and J by 16 bases; unmatched bases: 12. CDR3 coding DNA: TGTGCCAGCTCACCGGGACAGACTAACGGCTTTTTCTTC. It yields the protein CASSPGQTNGFFF.

This clonotype was counted at least ten times. V and J are TRBV18 and TRBJ2-1, with a tentative D call TRBD2 (6 bases). This CDR3 has 16 residues. CDR1 and CDR2 from the germline V gene are KGHSH and LQKENI. The V end lost 6 bases, the J end lost 7 bases, and 22 bases lay between the germline ends. Here the CDR3 reads CASSQGHRETGNEQFF. CDR3 sequence (DNA): TGTGCCAGCTCCCAAGGCCACCGGGAGACTGGGAATGAGCAGTTCTTC.

The chain is built from TRBV25-1 and TRBJ2-3, with D unclear. Trimming stripped 4 bases from V and 3 bases from J, with 14 bases between. The CDR3 consists of 15 residues. Germline V CDR1 and CDR2: MGHDK, SYGVNS. In DNA, the CDR3 is TGTGCCAGCAGTGCGATGGCGGCCGTTACAGATACGCAGTATTTT. Translation gives CASSAMAAVTDTQYF.